This T cell receptor beta chain was profiled in a study of OX40 agonist ivuxolimab in advanced cancers. Study-wide findings and caveats: In the 0.1 to 3.0 mg/kg range, CD4+ and CD8+ blood T cells had expanded clonally by week 6.

As regards this clone: Its antigen remains unknown.

Produced via immunoSEQ multiplex PCR; TCRdb's table is partial and in-frame only. The sample carries around 76,000 clones, around four fifths recorded once. The origin of this receptor is an adult with an advanced solid tumor such as melanoma, head and neck, liver or kidney cancer. The sequencing here drew on CD4+ or CD8+ T cells sorted from blood, taken in a trial of the OX40 agonist ivuxolimab.

DNA for the CDR3: TGTGCCAGCAGCTTAGGTCCAGGGACCAACTATGGCTACACCTTC. It translates to CASSLGPGTNYGYTF. The chain uses TRBV11-2 and TRBJ1-2, with a possible D match to TRBD1 (5 bases). Germline V gene data show CDR1 as SGHAT and CDR2 as FQNNGV. There are 15 residues in the CDR3. V was pared by 1 base and J by 2 bases, with 11 bases between.